This T cell receptor beta chain was obtained from a study of blood T cell repertoires in COVID-19. Overall study: Sites in the United States, Italy and Spain provided acute and convalescent COVID-19 samples. PBMCs, B-cell-depleted T cells, or T cells were the source of the cDNA or gDNA that made up the material.

V was clipped by 0 bases and J by 9 bases; unmatched bases: 10. The germline V gene encodes CDR1 GTSNPN and CDR2 SVGIG (reference sequence). The CDR3 length is 14 residues. Per the study methods: Amplification of reference gene primers provided the estimated nucleated cell counts. Assay: immunoSEQ multiplex PCR; the TCRdb copy retains only in-frame clones and omits some. The V and J calls and clone size come from that table; D and trimming were worked out from the DNA. The sample shows around 240,000 clones, about 80% of them seen only once. The V call is TRBV30, the J call TRBJ1-2, with 7 positions matching TRBD1. The sequence was obtained from a woman at least 80 years old with acute or convalescent COVID-19. The sequenced sample consisted of peripheral blood. The CDR3 loop is CAWSVDSTGNRYTF. CDR3 bases: TGTGCCTGGAGTGTAGACTCGACAGGGAATCGCTACACCTTC. Looking up the rest from reference TRBV30 and TRBJ1-2 gives the full variable domain: SQTIHQWPATLVQPVGSPLSLECTVEGTSNPNLYWYRQAAGRGLQLLFYSVGIGQISSEVPQNLSASRPQDRQFILSSKKLLLSDSGFYLCAWSVDSTGNRYTFGSGTRLTVV.